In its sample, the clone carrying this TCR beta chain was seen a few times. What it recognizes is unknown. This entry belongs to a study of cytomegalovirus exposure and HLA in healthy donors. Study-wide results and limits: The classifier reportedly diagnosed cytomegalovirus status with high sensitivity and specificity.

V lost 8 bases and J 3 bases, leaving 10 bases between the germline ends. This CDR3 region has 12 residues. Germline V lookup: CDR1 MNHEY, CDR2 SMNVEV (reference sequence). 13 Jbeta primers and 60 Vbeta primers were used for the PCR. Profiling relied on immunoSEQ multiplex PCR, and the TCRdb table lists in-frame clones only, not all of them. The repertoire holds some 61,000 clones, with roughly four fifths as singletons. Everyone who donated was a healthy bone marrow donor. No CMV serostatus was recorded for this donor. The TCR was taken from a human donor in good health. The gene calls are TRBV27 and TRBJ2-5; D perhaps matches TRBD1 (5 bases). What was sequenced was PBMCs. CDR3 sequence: CASRQSKETQYF. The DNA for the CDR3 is TGTGCCAGCCGACAGTCCAAAGAGACCCAGTACTTC.